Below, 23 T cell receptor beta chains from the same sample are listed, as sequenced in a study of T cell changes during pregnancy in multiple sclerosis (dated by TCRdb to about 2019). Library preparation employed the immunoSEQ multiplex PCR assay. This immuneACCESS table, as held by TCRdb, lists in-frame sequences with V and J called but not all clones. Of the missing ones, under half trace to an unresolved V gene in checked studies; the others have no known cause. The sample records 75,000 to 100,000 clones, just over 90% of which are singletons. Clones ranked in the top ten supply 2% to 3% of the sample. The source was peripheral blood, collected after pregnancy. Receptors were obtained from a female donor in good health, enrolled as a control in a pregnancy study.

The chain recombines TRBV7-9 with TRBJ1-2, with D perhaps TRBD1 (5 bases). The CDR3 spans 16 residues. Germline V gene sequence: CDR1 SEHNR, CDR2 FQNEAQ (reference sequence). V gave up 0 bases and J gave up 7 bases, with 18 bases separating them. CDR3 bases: TGTGCCAGCAGCTTAGCACATTTCAAGGGGTCTGGTGGCTACACCTTC. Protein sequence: CASSLAHFKGSGGYTF.

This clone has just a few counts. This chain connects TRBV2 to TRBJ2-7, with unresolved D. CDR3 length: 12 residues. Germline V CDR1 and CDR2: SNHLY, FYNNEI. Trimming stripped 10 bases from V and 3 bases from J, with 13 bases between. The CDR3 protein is CAIQATDYEQYF. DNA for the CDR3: TGTGCCATCCAGGCTACCGACTACGAGCAGTACTTC.

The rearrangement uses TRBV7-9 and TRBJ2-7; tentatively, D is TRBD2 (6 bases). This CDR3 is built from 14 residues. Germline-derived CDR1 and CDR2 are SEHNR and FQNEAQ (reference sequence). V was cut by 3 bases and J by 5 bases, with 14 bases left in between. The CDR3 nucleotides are TGTGCCAGCAGCTTCGGGGCGGGAAGCGACGAGCAGTACTTC. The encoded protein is CASSFGAGSDEQYF.

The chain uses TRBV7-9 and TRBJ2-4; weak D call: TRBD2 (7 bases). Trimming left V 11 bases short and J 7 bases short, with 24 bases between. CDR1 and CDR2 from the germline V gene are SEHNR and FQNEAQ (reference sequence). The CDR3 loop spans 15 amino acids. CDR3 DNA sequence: TGTGCCCGAGACCCCCTCACAGGGAGGGAGAACATTCAGTACTTC. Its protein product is CARDPLTGRENIQYF.

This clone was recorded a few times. The CDR3 region is CASSFSERVLNIQYF. In nucleotides, the CDR3 is TGTGCCAGCAGTTTCTCGGAGAGGGTGTTAAACATTCAGTACTTC. This chain uses TRBV28 with TRBJ2-4; TRBD2 might be the D (5 bases). Trimming took 3 bases from V and 6 from J, leaving 15 bases between them. CDR3 length equals 15 residues. CDR1 is MDHEN, CDR2 SYDVKM, per germline.

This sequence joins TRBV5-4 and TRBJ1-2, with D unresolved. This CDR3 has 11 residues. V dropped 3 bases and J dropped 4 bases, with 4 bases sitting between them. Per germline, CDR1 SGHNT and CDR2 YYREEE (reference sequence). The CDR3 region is CASSSSYGYTF. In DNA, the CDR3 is TGTGCCAGCAGCTCCAGCTATGGCTACACCTTC.

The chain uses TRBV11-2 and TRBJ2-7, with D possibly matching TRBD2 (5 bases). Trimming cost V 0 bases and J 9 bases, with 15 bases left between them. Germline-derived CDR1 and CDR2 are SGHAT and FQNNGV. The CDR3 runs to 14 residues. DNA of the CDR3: TGTGCCAGCAGCTTAGAACCGGGCCTCGCGGGGCAGTACTTC. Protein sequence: CASSLEPGLAGQYF.

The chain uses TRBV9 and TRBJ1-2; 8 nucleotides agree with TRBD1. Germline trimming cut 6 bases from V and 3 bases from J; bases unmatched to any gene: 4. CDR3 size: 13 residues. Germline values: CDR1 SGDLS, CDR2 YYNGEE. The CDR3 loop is CASTPGQDYGYTF. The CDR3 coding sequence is TGTGCCAGCACACCGGGACAGGACTATGGCTACACCTTC. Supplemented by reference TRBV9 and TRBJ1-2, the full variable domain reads DSGVTQTPKHLITATGQRVTLRCSPRSGDLSVYWYQQSLDQGLQFLIQYYNGEERAKGNILERFSAQQFPDLHSELNLSSLELGDSALYFCASTPGQDYGYTFGSGTRLTVV.

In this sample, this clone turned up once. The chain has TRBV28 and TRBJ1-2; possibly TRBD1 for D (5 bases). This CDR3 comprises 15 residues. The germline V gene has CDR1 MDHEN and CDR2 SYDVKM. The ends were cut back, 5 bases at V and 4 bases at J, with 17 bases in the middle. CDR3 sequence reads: CASSPRGGWGYGYTF. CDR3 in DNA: TGTGCCAGCAGTCCCCGGGGGGGGTGGGGCTATGGCTACACCTTC.

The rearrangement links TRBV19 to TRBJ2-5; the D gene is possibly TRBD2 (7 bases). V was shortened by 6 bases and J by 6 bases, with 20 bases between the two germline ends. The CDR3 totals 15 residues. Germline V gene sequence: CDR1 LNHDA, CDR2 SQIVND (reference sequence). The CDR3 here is CASRPGGGRGQTQYF. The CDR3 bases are TGTGCCAGTAGACCTGGGGGCGGGAGAGGGCAGACCCAGTACTTC. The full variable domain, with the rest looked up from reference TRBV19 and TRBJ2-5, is DGGITQSPKYLFRKEGQNVTLSCEQNLNHDAMYWYRQDPGQGLRLIYYSQIVNDFQKGDIAEGYSVSREKKESFPLTVTSAQKNPTAFYLCASRPGGGRGQTQYFGPGTRLLVL.

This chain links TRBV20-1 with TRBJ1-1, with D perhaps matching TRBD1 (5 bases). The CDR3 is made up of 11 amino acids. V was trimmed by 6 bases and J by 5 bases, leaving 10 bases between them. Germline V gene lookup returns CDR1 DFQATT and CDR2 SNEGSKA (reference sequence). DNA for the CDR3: TGCAGTGCCCTCCGGGGGACTGAAGCTTTCTTT. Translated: CSALRGTEAFF.

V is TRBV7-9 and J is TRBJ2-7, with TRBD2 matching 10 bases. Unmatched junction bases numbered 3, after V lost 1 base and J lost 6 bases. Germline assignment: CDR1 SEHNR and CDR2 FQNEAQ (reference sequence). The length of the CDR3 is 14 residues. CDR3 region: CASSLVSGGTEQYF. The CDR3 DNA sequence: TGTGCCAGCAGCTTAGTTAGCGGGGGGACCGAGCAGTACTTC. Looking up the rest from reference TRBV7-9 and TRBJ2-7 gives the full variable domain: DTGVSQNPRHKITKRGQNVTFRCDPISEHNRLYWYRQTLGQGPEFLTYFQNEAQLEKSRLLSDRFSAERPKGSFSTLEIQRTEQGDSAMYLCASSLVSGGTEQYFGPGTRLTVT.

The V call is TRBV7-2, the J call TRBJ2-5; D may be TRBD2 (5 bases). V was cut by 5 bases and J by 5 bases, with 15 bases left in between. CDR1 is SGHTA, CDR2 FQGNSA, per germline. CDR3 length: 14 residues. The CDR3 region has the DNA TGTGCCAGCAGCCGCCCGGACTTGGAGGAGACCCAGTACTTC. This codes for CASSRPDLEETQYF. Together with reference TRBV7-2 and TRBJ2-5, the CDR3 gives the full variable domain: GAGVSQSPSNKVTEKGKDVELRCDPISGHTALYWYRQSLGQGLEFLIYFQGNSAPDKSGLPSDRFSAERTGGSVSTLTIQRTQQEDSAVYLCASSRPDLEETQYFGPGTRLLVL.

The CDR3 sequence is CASSQGGGRETQYF. For the CDR3, the DNA is TGCGCCAGCAGCCAAGGGGGGGGGAGAGAGACCCAGTACTTC. The rearrangement links TRBV4-1 to TRBJ2-5, with 7 bases that match TRBD2. This CDR3 has 14 residues. With 1 base clipped from V and 4 bases from J, the junction kept 3 bases outside the gene matches. CDR1 is MGHRA and CDR2 is YSYEKL in the germline V gene.

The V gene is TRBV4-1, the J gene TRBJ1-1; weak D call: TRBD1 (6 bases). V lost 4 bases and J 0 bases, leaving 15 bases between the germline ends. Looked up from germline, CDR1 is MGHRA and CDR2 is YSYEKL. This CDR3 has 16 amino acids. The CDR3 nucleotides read TGCGCCAGCAGCCCCCCGACAGGAGCTATGAACACTGAAGCTTTCTTT. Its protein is CASSPPTGAMNTEAFF.

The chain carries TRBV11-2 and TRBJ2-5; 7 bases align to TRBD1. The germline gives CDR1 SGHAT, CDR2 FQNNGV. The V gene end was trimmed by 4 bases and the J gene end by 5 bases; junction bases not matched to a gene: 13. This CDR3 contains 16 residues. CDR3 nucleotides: TGTGCCAGCAGCTCACCAGACAGGGAACCCAAGGAGACCCAGTACTTC. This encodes CASSSPDREPKETQYF.

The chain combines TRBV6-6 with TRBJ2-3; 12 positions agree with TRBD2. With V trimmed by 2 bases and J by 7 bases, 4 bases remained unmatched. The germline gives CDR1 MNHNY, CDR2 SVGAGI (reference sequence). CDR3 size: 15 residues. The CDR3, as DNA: TGTGCCAGCAGTTACACACTAGCGGGGGGCTATACGCAGTATTTT. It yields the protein CASSYTLAGGYTQYF.

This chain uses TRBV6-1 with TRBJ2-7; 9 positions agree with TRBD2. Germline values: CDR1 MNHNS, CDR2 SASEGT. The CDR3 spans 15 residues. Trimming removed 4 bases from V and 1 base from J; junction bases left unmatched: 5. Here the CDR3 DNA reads TGTGCCAGCAGTGGGGCTAGCGGGGATTCCTACGAGCAGTACTTC. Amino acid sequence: CASSGASGDSYEQYF.

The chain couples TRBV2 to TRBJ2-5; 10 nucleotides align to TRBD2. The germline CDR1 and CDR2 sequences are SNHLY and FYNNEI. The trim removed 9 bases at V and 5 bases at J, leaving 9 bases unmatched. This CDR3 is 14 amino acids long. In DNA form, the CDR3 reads TGTGCCAGTGGGCTAGCGGGAGCCCGCGAGACCCAGTACTTC. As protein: CASGLAGARETQYF.

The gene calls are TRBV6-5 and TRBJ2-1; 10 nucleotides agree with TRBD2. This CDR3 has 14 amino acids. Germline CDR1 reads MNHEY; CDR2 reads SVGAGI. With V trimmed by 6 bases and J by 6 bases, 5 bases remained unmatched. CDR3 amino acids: CASSSTSGPNEQFF. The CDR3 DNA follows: TGTGCCAGCAGCTCGACTAGCGGGCCCAATGAGCAGTTCTTC.

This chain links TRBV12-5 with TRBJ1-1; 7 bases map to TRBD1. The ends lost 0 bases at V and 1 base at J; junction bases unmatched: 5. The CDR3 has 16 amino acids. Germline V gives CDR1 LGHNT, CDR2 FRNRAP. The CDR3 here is CASGLVPGQRNTEAFF. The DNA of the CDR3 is TGTGCTAGTGGTTTGGTGCCGGGACAGAGGAACACTGAAGCTTTCTTT.

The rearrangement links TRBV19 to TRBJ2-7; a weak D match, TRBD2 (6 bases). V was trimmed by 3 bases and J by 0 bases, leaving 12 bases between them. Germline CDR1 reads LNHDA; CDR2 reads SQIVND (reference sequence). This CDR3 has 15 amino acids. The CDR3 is CASSIAGTYSYEQYF. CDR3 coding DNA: TGTGCCAGTAGTATTGCCGGGACTTACTCCTACGAGCAGTACTTC.

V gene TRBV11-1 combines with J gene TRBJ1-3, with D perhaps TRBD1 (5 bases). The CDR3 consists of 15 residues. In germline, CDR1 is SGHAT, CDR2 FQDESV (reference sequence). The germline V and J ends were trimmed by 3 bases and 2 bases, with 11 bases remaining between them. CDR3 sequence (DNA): TGTGCCAGCAGCTTCCTCGGGGGGACTGGAAACACCATATATTTT. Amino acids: CASSFLGGTGNTIYF.